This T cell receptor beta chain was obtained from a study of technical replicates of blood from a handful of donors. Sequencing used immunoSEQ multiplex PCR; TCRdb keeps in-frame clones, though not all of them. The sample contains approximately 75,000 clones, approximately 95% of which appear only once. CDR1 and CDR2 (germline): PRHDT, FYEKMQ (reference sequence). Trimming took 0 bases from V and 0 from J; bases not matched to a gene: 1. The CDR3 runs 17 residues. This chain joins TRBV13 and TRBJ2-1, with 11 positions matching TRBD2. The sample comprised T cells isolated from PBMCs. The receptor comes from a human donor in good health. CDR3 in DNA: TGTGCCAGCAGCTTAGGGACTAGCGGGAACTCCTACAATGAGCAGTTCTTC. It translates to CASSLGTSGNSYNEQFF.